This T cell receptor beta chain stems from a study of OX40 agonist ivuxolimab in advanced cancers. Study-wide background: In this trial design, patients received ivuxolimab intravenously at 0.01 to 10 mg/kg every 2 weeks.

On this clone: Its antigen is not known.

The method was immunoSEQ multiplex PCR; TCRdb's version includes in-frame clones alone and lacks a portion of them. The sample lists 5,700 or so clones, 90% seen once, with approximately 37% in the top ten. Exclusion applied to patients with autoimmune disease history or systemic immunosuppression. Study observations and caveats: CD8+ T cells averaged more expanded clones than CD4+.

This CDR3 comprises 15 residues. Germline lookup yields CDR1 MNHEY and CDR2 SVGAGI. Trimming shortened V by 0 bases and J by 0 bases, and 9 bases separated the two germline ends. Source: CD4+ or CD8+ T cells sorted from blood, taken in a trial of the OX40 agonist ivuxolimab. The source of this sequence is an adult with an advanced solid tumor such as melanoma, head and neck, liver or kidney cancer. This chain uses TRBV6-5 with TRBJ2-7; tentatively, D is TRBD2 (5 bases). In nucleotides, the CDR3 is TGTGCCAGCAGTTACTCCGCGGGCCGCTCCTACGAGCAGTACTTC. Its translation is CASSYSAGRSYEQYF.